A selection of T cell receptor beta chains follows, all from one sample in a study of blood T cells in healthy people across ages. TCRdb re-called the 5' RACE reads through MiXCR, storing one row per CDR3 protein. The sample carries 1.5 million or so distinct CDR3 sequences, about 43% recorded once. Sequences were obtained from blood. The receptors stem from a woman aged 18-29 years in good health. CDR3s include the opening cysteine and the closing phenylalanine or tryptophan. A D gene is named only where the DNA matches it firmly. Only some rows state a clone size, as once, few, many or a class for expanded clones.

>TRBD2|17|-|TRBJ2-1|TRBV7-2
CASSSGPPGGPYNEQFF
TGTGCCAGCAGCTCAGGGCCCCCGGGAGGGCCCTACAATGAGCAGTTCTTC
>-|14|-|TRBJ2-5|TRBV7-2
CASRRLGGKETQYF
TGTGCCAGCAGACGCCTAGGGGGAAAAGAGACCCAGTACTTC
>-|13|once|TRBJ1-1|TRBV29-1
CSVEREGWTEAFF
TGCAGCGTTGAACGGGAGGGATGGACTGAAGCTTTCTTT
>TRBD1|15|few|TRBJ1-6|TRBV12-3/TRBV12-4
CASSSTGEYNSPLHF
TGTGCCAGCAGTTCGACAGGGGAATATAATTCACCCCTCCACTTT
>-|13|-|TRBJ2-7|TRBV28
CASGQGKSYEQYF
TGTGCCAGTGGCCAGGGGAAATCCTACGAGCAGTACTTC
>-|15|few|TRBJ2-7|TRBV9
CASSVGSGSYNEQYF
TGTGCCAGCAGCGTAGGGTCCGGCTCCTACAATGAGCAGTACTTC
>-|14|-|TRBJ2-1|TRBV4-3
CASSPGSQGNEQFF
TGCGCCAGCAGCCCTGGAAGTCAGGGGAATGAGCAGTTCTTC
>-|13|few|TRBJ2-1|TRBV3-1
CASSQGGGGEQFF
TGTGCCAGCAGCCAAGGAGGAGGAGGTGAGCAGTTCTTC
>TRBD2|16|-|TRBJ2-5|TRBV18
CASSPTTSGIQETQYF
TGTGCCAGCTCACCGACGACTAGCGGGATCCAAGAGACCCAGTACTTC
>TRBD2|17|few|TRBJ2-7|TRBV6-2/TRBV6-3
CASRGRLAGGRLYEQYF
TGTGCCAGCAGAGGGAGGCTAGCGGGGGGCCGTCTCTACGAGCAGTACTTC
>-|11|few|TRBJ2-1|TRBV24-1
CATGRGNEQFF
TGTGCCACCGGACGTGGCAATGAGCAGTTCTTC
>TRBD2|19|-|TRBJ2-3|TRBV20-1
CSARDRTSGHRTRTDTQYF
TGCAGTGCTAGAGATCGCACTAGCGGACATCGAACGAGGACAGATACGCAGTATTTT
>TRBD1|18|-|TRBJ2-7|TRBV5-1
CASSLIGTGNPVDYEQYF
TGCGCCAGCAGCTTGATTGGGACAGGGAACCCCGTGGACTACGAGCAGTACTTC
>-|13|once|TRBJ1-1|TRBV5-5
CASSVWGYTEAFF
TGTGCCAGCAGCGTATGGGGTTACACTGAAGCTTTCTTT
>TRBD2|14|-|TRBJ2-1|TRBV7-2
CASSFSGRRDEQFF
TGTGCCAGCAGCTTCAGCGGGAGGCGGGATGAGCAGTTCTTC
>TRBD2|18|few|TRBJ2-1|TRBV7-8
CASSLVSRTSGAYNEQFF
TGTGCCAGCAGCTTAGTCTCCCGGACTAGCGGGGCCTACAATGAGCAGTTCTTC
>-|15|-|TRBJ1-5|TRBV11-2
CASSLDGQANQPQHF
TGTGCCAGCAGCTTAGATGGCCAGGCCAATCAGCCCCAGCATTTT
>TRBD2|15|-|TRBJ2-1|TRBV11-2
CASSCGTSGGDEQFF
TGTGCCAGCAGCTGCGGGACTAGCGGGGGGGATGAGCAGTTCTTC
>TRBD2|15|few|TRBJ2-4|TRBV20-1
CSARVAGVTKNIQYF
TGCAGTGCTAGAGTCGCGGGGGTGACCAAAAACATTCAGTACTTC
>TRBD2|20|-|TRBJ2-7|TRBV6-1
CASSTPTWTSGGPVGYEQYF
TGTGCCAGCAGTACCCCGACCTGGACTAGCGGGGGACCCGTAGGCTACGAGCAGTACTTC
>-|18|few|TRBJ2-3|TRBV7-3
CASSLTYPDRFGTDTQYF
TGTGCCAGCAGCTTAACGTATCCCGACAGGTTTGGCACAGATACGCAGTATTTT
>-|14|-|TRBJ1-3|TRBV6-2/TRBV6-3
CASSARVQSDTIYF
TGTGCCAGCAGTGCAAGAGTCCAGTCTGACACCATATATTTT
>-|15|-|TRBJ2-1|TRBV21-1
CASSVPLGSEDEQFF
TGTGCCAGCAGCGTGCCCCTCGGGAGTGAAGATGAGCAGTTCTTC
>TRBD2|15|-|TRBJ2-3|TRBV4-1
CASSSTGLAMNTQYF
TGCGCCAGCAGCAGCACGGGACTAGCGATGAATACGCAGTATTTT
>-|17|-|TRBJ2-7|TRBV21-1
CASSKGGFGPRLYEQYF
TGTGCCAGCAGCAAAGGAGGGTTCGGGCCTAGGTTGTACGAGCAGTACTTC
>TRBD1|15|-|TRBJ2-3|TRBV6-6
CASSDGTGASFTQYF
TGTGCCAGCAGTGACGGGACAGGGGCATCGTTTACGCAGTATTTT
>-|15|many|TRBJ2-6|TRBV5-1
CASSPTLSGANVLTF
TGCGCCAGCAGCCCTACACTATCTGGGGCCAACGTCCTGACTTTC
>-|11|few|TRBJ1-2|TRBV6-5
CASTEGHGYTF
TGTGCCAGCACGGAAGGCCATGGCTACACCTTC
>-|13|-|TRBJ1-2|TRBV27
CASSLSPRNGYTF
TGTGCCAGCAGTTTATCGCCCCGAAATGGCTACACCTTC
>TRBD2|16|-|TRBJ2-3|TRBV12-3/TRBV12-4
CASTITSGGAGDTQYF
TGTGCCAGCACCATCACTAGCGGGGGGGCGGGGGATACGCAGTATTTT
>TRBD1|12|-|TRBJ2-7|TRBV2
CASEGTAYEQYF
TGTGCCAGCGAAGGGACAGCCTACGAGCAGTACTTC
>TRBD2|15|-|TRBJ2-1|TRBV11-2
CASSLVNSAGDEQFF
TGTGCCAGCAGCTTAGTCAATAGTGCGGGGGATGAGCAGTTCTTC
>TRBD1|16|-|TRBJ2-7|TRBV6-5
CASNLIRDRARYEQYF
TGTGCCAGCAACCTCATAAGGGACAGGGCGAGGTACGAGCAGTACTTC
>TRBD1|15|-|TRBJ2-7|TRBV4-1
CASSQPGQSSYEQYF
TGCGCCAGCAGCCAACCGGGACAGAGCTCCTACGAGCAGTACTTC
>-|12|few|TRBJ1-1|TRBV10-3
CAISEAGNEAFF
TGTGCCATCAGTGAGGCAGGGAATGAAGCTTTCTTT
>TRBD2|15|few|TRBJ2-7|TRBV18
CASSPRLAGPYEQYF
TGTGCCAGCTCACCACGACTAGCGGGACCCTACGAGCAGTACTTC
>-|15|-|TRBJ1-2|TRBV4-2
CASSQDQDSPYGHTF
TGTGCCAGCAGCCAAGATCAAGACAGCCCCTATGGCCACACCTTC
>TRBD2|12|-|TRBJ2-2|TRBV10-3
CGLAGNTGELFF
TGTGGACTAGCGGGGAACACCGGGGAGCTGTTTTTT
>TRBD2|15|-|TRBJ2-3|TRBV9
CASSVERGYTDTQYF
TGTGCCAGCAGCGTAGAGCGGGGTTACACAGATACGCAGTATTTT
>-|15|-|TRBJ2-7|TRBV18
CASSPGGTRAYEQYF
TGTGCCAGCTCCCCAGGGGGGACTAGAGCCTATGAGCAGTACTTC